The clone carrying this T cell receptor beta chain has only one observation. Antigen unknown. Measured with immunoSEQ multiplex PCR; TCRdb has only the in-frame clones, and not every one. This table holds 35,000 to 40,000 clones, 35% to 40% found once. Described time point: after neoadjuvant nivolumab, at surgical resection. These data belong to a study of neoadjuvant anti-PD-1 for oral cavity cancer. General study results and limits: Only a few patients per response group were TCR-analyzed; validation needed.

The V and J ends lost 5 bases and 0 bases respectively, with 13 bases between them. CDR3 size: 16 residues. Germline V lookup: CDR1 SEHNR, CDR2 FQNEAQ (reference sequence). The sequence was collected from a person aged 40 to 85 with oral cavity squamous cell carcinoma. The specimen was tumor tissue, collected after nivolumab (anti-PD-1) treatment. The chain links TRBV7-9 to TRBJ2-2, with D perhaps matching TRBD1 (5 bases). The CDR3 region has the DNA TGTGCCAGCAGCCCTCCTGGGGCCGCGAACACCGGGGAGCTGTTTTTT. It specifies CASSPPGAANTGELFF.